The 17 T cell receptor beta chains given below trace back to one sample, sequenced in a study of shared clonotypes between healthy human individuals. Generated by immunoSEQ multiplex PCR, the TCRdb table keeps only in-frame clones and is missing some. The sample includes 800,000 to 1,200,000 clones, 75% to 80% of them seen just once. The specimen sequenced was memory CD4+ T cells from PBMCs. The sample's subset: CD45RA-negative fraction. These receptors originate from a man younger than 35 in good health. Some clones in this sample may be carry-over from other donors' samples.

Concerning this clone: Other nucleotide sequences in the sample specify the same CDR3. This rearrangement joins TRBV18 to TRBJ2-7; D call uncertain. Per germline, CDR1 KGHSH and CDR2 LQKENI. Trimming took off 0 bases at V and 3 bases at J, with 6 bases between the two ends. The CDR3 is made up of 13 amino acids. CDR3 nucleotides: TGTGCCAGCTCACCACCGTTAGTCTACGAGCAGTACTTC. Encoded protein: CASSPPLVYEQYF.

The CDR3 spells CASSQRGRSSYNEQFF. The DNA of the CDR3 is TGTGCCAGCAGCCAACGTGGACGGAGCTCCTACAATGAGCAGTTCTTC. The V call is TRBV4-2, the J call TRBJ2-1; D not resolved. Germline lookup yields CDR1 LGHNA and CDR2 YNFKEQ. The CDR3 totals 16 residues. V lost 2 bases, J lost 0 bases, and 11 bases lay in between.

This clone appeared once. The rearrangement joins TRBV6-1 to TRBJ1-2; D not certain. The germline V gene has CDR1 MNHNS and CDR2 SASEGT. Trimming removed 4 bases from V and 5 bases from J, with 14 bases in between. The CDR3 runs 14 residues. The CDR3 bases are TGTGCCAGCAGTGTGGGAGAGGGTTTGTATGGCTACACCTTC. Protein product: CASSVGEGLYGYTF.

Ten or more counts support this clone. The rearrangement links TRBV10-3 to TRBJ2-5, with a tentative D call TRBD2 (6 bases). Germline-derived CDR1 and CDR2 are ENHRY and SYGVKD. The CDR3 extends over 14 amino acids. V shed 3 bases and J shed 4 bases, with 12 bases lying between them. The CDR3 loop reads CAISDGGNAETQYF. The CDR3 coding sequence is TGTGCCATCAGTGATGGAGGGAACGCAGAGACCCAGTACTTC.

The table lists this clone with a count of one. The chain couples TRBV2 to TRBJ2-7; TRBD2 is a possible D gene (5 bases). CDR3 length: 13 amino acids. Trimming took off 6 bases at V and 2 bases at J, with 11 bases between the two ends. Germline V gives CDR1 SNHLY, CDR2 FYNNEI. The CDR3 DNA follows: TGTGCCAGCAGGTATCACGGGGCCTACGAGCAGTACTTC. Translation: CASRYHGAYEQYF.

The sample holds a few counts of this clone. The sample has other DNA sequences that encode this CDR3 too. V gene TRBV20-1 combines with J gene TRBJ2-1, with D unresolved. Per the germline V gene, CDR1 is DFQATT and CDR2 is SNEGSKA (reference sequence). V shed 2 bases and J shed 4 bases, with 0 bases lying between them. CDR3 length: 10 residues. The CDR3 DNA follows: TGCAGTGCTAGATACAATGAGCAGTTCTTC. Its translation is CSARYNEQFF.

This clone was seen just once. The rearrangement uses TRBV7-2 and TRBJ2-7; D remains unclear. V dropped 0 bases and J dropped 2 bases, with 5 bases sitting between them. Germline-derived CDR1 and CDR2 are SGHTA and FQGNSA. CDR3 size: 13 residues. The CDR3 region is CASSLAPAYEQYF. In DNA, the CDR3 is TGTGCCAGCAGCTTAGCACCCGCCTACGAGCAGTACTTC.

The sample holds one count of this clone. This chain joins TRBV29-1 and TRBJ2-5, with no clear D. Deletions cut 7 bases from V and 5 bases from J, with 14 bases between. The CDR3 loop spans 12 amino acids. CDR1 SQVTM and CDR2 ANQGSEA come from the germline V gene. CDR3 region: CSDRRQTETQYF. The CDR3 DNA follows: TGCAGCGACCGTCGGCAGACGGAGACCCAGTACTTC.

This sequence joins TRBV6-1 and TRBJ1-1; TRBD1 is a possible D gene (6 bases). V shed 6 bases and J shed 1 base, with 9 bases lying between them. The CDR3 is made up of 13 amino acids. Germline V lookup: CDR1 MNHNS, CDR2 SASEGT. The CDR3 region is CASSQGGNTEAFF. The CDR3 DNA is TGTGCCAGCAGCCAAGGGGGGAACACTGAAGCTTTCTTT.

V gene TRBV11-3 combines with J gene TRBJ2-1; D gene uncertain. V was trimmed by 5 bases and J by 9 bases, leaving 11 bases between them. The germline gives CDR1 SGHNT, CDR2 YENEEA. There are 12 residues in the CDR3. Written as DNA, the CDR3 is TGTGCCAGCAGCCAGAACCGGGTTGAGCAGTTCTTC. Its translation is CASSQNRVEQFF.

This clone was seen only a few times. Other DNA sequences in this sample translate to the same CDR3. This sequence joins TRBV6-5 and TRBJ1-1, with a possible D match to TRBD1 (6 bases). The CDR3 length is 13 residues. Looked up from germline, CDR1 is MNHEY and CDR2 is SVGAGI. V was cut by 6 bases and J by 1 base, with 9 bases left in between. The CDR3 protein is CASRSDRNTEAFF. CDR3 bases: TGTGCCAGCAGATCGGACAGGAACACTGAAGCTTTCTTT.

The genes are TRBV29-1 and TRBJ2-2; D unresolved. Germline-derived CDR1 and CDR2 are SQVTM and ANQGSEA. This CDR3 comprises 13 residues. Trimming pared 4 bases from V and 0 bases from J, leaving 6 bases between. The DNA for the CDR3 is TGCAGCGTTGGCCCGACGAACACCGGGGAGCTGTTTTTT. Translation: CSVGPTNTGELFF.

V and J are TRBV7-2 and TRBJ1-5, with no clear D. The CDR3 contains 14 residues. The germline V gene encodes CDR1 SGHTA and CDR2 FQGNSA. Deletions cut 0 bases from V and 3 bases from J, with 6 bases between. CDR3 sequence reads: CASSLAAFNQPQHF. The CDR3 DNA sequence: TGTGCCAGCAGCTTAGCGGCCTTCAATCAGCCCCAGCATTTT.

V is TRBV5-6 and J is TRBJ2-5; 14 bases align to TRBD2. Germline lookup yields CDR1 SGHDT and CDR2 YYEEEE. V lost 4 bases to trimming and J lost 4 bases; unmatched junction nucleotides: 6. CDR3 length: 16 residues. The CDR3 DNA reads TGTGCCAGCAGCCAATTCGGACTAGCGGGAGGAGAGACCCAGTACTTC. Protein: CASSQFGLAGGETQYF.

To note about this clone: At the DNA level, this CDR3 is encoded by other sequences in the same sample as well. The genes are TRBV28 and TRBJ2-1, with TRBD2 as a possible D gene (6 bases). The germline gives CDR1 MDHEN, CDR2 SYDVKM. The germline V and J ends were trimmed by 2 bases and 0 bases, with 8 bases remaining between them. The CDR3 runs 15 residues. DNA for the CDR3: TGTGCCAGCAGTTTAGCGGGACGCTCCTACAATGAGCAGTTCTTC. It translates to CASSLAGRSYNEQFF.

This rearrangement joins TRBV6-1 to TRBJ2-2; TRBD2 agrees at 15 bases. CDR3 length: 14 amino acids. The J segment lost 8 bases and the V segment lost 6 bases, leaving 1 base of the junction unmatched. CDR1 and CDR2 from the germline V gene are MNHNS and SASEGT. In nucleotides, the CDR3 is TGTGCCAGCAGGGGACTAGCGGGAGGAGGGGAGCTGTTTTTT. Translated: CASRGLAGGGELFF.

This clone occurred once. V and J are TRBV6-5 and TRBJ2-7; 7 positions match TRBD2. V was pared by 6 bases and J by 9 bases, with 11 bases of the junction left unmatched. CDR1 and CDR2 from the germline V gene are MNHEY and SVGAGI. This CDR3 has 13 residues. The CDR3 is CASSAPGGGVQYF. Written as DNA, the CDR3 is TGTGCCAGCAGCGCCCCGGGGGGAGGGGTGCAGTACTTC.